Presented here are 9 T cell receptor beta chains from one specimen sequenced in a study of follicular helper T cells after annual influenza vaccination. TCRdb's table, derived via immunoSEQ multiplex PCR, lists solely in-frame clones and lacks some. This repertoire shows just over 7,000 clones, over 70% found once; its top ten account for 1.6%. The time point denotes: 2015-2016 season, 7 days after influenza vaccination. This material consisted of CXCR5+ CD38- circulating T follicular helper cells from blood, taken 7 days after influenza vaccination. Subset given: circulating Tfh, non-naive CD4+CXCR5+PD-1+ (ICOS+CD38+ or ICOS-CD38-). Source of these receptors: an adult who received the influenza vaccine.

V and J are TRBV23-1 and TRBJ2-7; a possible D gene is TRBD2 (7 bases). TRBV23-1 qualifies as an ORF whose function is uncertain. The V end was cut by 0 bases, the J end by 5 bases, with 14 bases between. CDR3 length: 15 amino acids. The CDR3 protein is CASSQSSTGRDEQYF. DNA of the CDR3: TGCGCCAGCAGTCAATCTAGCACAGGGAGGGACGAGCAGTACTTC.

The chain uses TRBV5-1 and TRBJ2-2, with no clear D. The CDR3 sequence is 15 residues long. The ends were cut back, 0 bases at V and 6 bases at J, with 12 bases in the middle. Germline CDR1 is SGHRS and CDR2 is YFSETQ. CDR3 residues: CASSLVTPDAGELFF. The CDR3 DNA follows: TGCGCCAGCAGCTTGGTGACACCCGACGCCGGGGAGCTGTTTTTT.

J is TRBJ2-1 and V is TRBV2; D gene uncertain. This CDR3 spans 14 amino acids. CDR1 is SNHLY and CDR2 is FYNNEI in the germline V gene. Trimming pared 3 bases from V and 0 bases from J, leaving 6 bases between. The CDR3 spells CASSERSSYNEQFF. The CDR3 nucleotides read TGTGCCAGCAGTGAGAGGAGCTCCTACAATGAGCAGTTCTTC.

This chain connects TRBV5-5 to TRBJ2-3; D possibly corresponds to TRBD1 (5 bases). V lost 4 bases and J 1 base, leaving 13 bases between the germline ends. Germline CDR1 is SGHKS and CDR2 is YYEKEE (reference sequence). The CDR3 has 15 residues. This CDR3 is CASSKSGSRTDTQYF. The CDR3 DNA reads as TGTGCCAGCAGCAAGTCAGGGTCACGCACAGATACGCAGTATTTT. The whole variable domain, filled in from reference TRBV5-5 and TRBJ2-3, reads DAGVTQSPTHLIKTRGQQVTLRCSPISGHKSVSWYQQVLGQGPQFIFQYYEKEERGRGNFPDRFSARQFPNYSSELNVNALLLGDSALYLCASSKSGSRTDTQYFGPGTRLTVL.

DNA for the CDR3: TGCAGCGGACGGGAGGCCCAAGAGACCCAGTACTTC. This codes for CSGREAQETQYF. The chain couples TRBV29-1 to TRBJ2-5, with TRBD2 matching 7 bases. This CDR3 comprises 12 residues. The trim removed 7 bases at V and 1 base at J, leaving 3 bases unmatched. Per germline, CDR1 SQVTM and CDR2 ANQGSEA.

The V and J genes are TRBV9 and TRBJ2-1, with TRBD2 as a possible D gene (6 bases). Germline CDR1 and CDR2: SGDLS and YYNGEE. There are 14 residues in the CDR3. Between the trimmed V and J ends, which lost 2 bases and 6 bases, there was a span of 12 bases. The CDR3 DNA follows: TGTGCCAGCAGCGTCGGCGGGACCCCCAATGAGCAGTTCTTC. As protein: CASSVGGTPNEQFF. Variable domain in full (rest from reference TRBV9 and TRBJ2-1): DSGVTQTPKHLITATGQRVTLRCSPRSGDLSVYWYQQSLDQGLQFLIQYYNGEERAKGNILERFSAQQFPDLHSELNLSSLELGDSALYFCASSVGGTPNEQFFGPGTRLTVL.

The chain uses TRBV18 and TRBJ2-1, with 10 bases matching TRBD2. The ends lost 1 base at V and 1 base at J; junction bases unmatched: 10. Germline values: CDR1 KGHSH, CDR2 LQKENI. The CDR3 is made up of 19 amino acids. CDR3 loop: CASSPQSSGRVGSYNEQFF. Here the CDR3 DNA reads TGTGCCAGCTCACCACAGTCTAGCGGGAGAGTCGGTTCCTACAATGAGCAGTTCTTC.

The CDR3: CASSLVSGGQNIQYF. CDR3 nucleotides: TGCGCCAGCAGCTTGGTCTCGGGAGGTCAAAACATTCAGTACTTC. This rearrangement joins TRBV5-1 to TRBJ2-4; TRBD2 matches at 7 bases. The CDR3 consists of 15 residues. The V gene end was trimmed by 0 bases and the J gene end by 5 bases; junction bases not matched to a gene: 5. Germline V gene sequence: CDR1 SGHRS, CDR2 YFSETQ. Based on the CDR3 plus reference TRBV5-1 and TRBJ2-4, the full variable domain is KAGVTQTPRYLIKTRGQQVTLSCSPISGHRSVSWYQQTPGQGLQFLFEYFSETQRNKGNFPGRFSGRQFSNSRSEMNVSTLELGDSALYLCASSLVSGGQNIQYFGAGTRLSVL.

The rearrangement joins TRBV10-3 to TRBJ2-1, with a weak D call TRBD2 (6 bases). Germline V CDR1 and CDR2: ENHRY, SYGVKD. V lost 6 bases, J lost 1 base, and 13 bases lay in between. The CDR3 length is 15 residues. CDR3 in amino acids: CAISEAGNSYNEQFF. The CDR3, as DNA: TGTGCCATCAGCGAAGCGGGTAATTCCTACAATGAGCAGTTCTTC.